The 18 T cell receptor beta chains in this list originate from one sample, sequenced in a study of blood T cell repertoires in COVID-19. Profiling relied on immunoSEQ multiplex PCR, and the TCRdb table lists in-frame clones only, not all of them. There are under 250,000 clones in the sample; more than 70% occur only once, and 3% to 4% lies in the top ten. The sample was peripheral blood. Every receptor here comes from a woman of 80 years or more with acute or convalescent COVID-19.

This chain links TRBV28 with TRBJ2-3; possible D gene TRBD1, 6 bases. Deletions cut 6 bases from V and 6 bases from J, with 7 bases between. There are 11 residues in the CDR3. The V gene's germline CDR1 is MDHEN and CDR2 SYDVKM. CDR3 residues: CASRRGDTQYF. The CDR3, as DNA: TGTGCCAGCAGGAGGGGGGATACGCAGTATTTT.

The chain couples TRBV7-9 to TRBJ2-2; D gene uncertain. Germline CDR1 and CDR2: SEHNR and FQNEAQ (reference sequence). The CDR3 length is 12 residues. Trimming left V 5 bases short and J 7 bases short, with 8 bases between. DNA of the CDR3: TGTGCCAGCAGCCATCCGGTCGGGGAGCTGTTTTTT. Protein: CASSHPVGELFF.

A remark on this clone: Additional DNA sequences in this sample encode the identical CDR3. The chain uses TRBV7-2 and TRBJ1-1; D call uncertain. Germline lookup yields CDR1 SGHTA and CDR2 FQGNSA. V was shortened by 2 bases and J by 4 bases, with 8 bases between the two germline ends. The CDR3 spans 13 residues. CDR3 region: CASSLTEGTEAFF. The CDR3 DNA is TGTGCCAGCAGCTTAACGGAGGGCACTGAAGCTTTCTTT.

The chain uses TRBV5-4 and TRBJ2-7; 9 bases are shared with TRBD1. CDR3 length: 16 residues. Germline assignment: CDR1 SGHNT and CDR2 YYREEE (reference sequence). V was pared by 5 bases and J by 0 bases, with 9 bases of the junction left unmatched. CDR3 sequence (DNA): TGTGCCAGCAGTCCCACAGGGGGCGCTGACTCCTACGAGCAGTACTTC. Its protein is CASSPTGGADSYEQYF.

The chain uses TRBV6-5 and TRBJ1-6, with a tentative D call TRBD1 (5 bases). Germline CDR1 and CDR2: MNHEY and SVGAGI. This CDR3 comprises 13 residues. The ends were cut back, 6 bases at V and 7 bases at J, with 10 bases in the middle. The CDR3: CASRNRSNSPLHF. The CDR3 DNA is TGTGCCAGCAGGAACAGGTCGAATTCACCCCTCCACTTT.

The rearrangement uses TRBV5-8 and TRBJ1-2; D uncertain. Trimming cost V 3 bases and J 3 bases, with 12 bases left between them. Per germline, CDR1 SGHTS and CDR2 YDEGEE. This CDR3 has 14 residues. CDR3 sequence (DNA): TGTGCCAGCAGCTCTATTGGGCCCCACTATGGCTACACCTTC. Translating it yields CASSSIGPHYGYTF.

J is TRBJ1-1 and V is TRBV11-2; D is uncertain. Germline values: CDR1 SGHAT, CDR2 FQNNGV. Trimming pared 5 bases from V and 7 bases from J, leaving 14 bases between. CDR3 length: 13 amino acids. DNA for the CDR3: TGTGCCAGCAGCCCGGTGAGAGCTGGTGAAGCTTTCTTT. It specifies CASSPVRAGEAFF.

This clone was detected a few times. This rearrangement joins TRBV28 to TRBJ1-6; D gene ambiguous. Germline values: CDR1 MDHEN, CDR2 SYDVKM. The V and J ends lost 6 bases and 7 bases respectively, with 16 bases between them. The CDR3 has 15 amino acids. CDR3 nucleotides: TGTGCCAGCAGCGGGTCTCGCCGGGTGAATTCACCCCTCCACTTT. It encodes CASSGSRRVNSPLHF.

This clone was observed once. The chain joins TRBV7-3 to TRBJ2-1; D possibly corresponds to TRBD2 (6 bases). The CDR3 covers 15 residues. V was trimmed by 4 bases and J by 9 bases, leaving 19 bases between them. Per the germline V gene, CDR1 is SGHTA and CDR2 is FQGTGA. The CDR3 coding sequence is TGTGCCAGCAGCTCTTTAGCGGTCCCGGAGGGTGAGCAGTTCTTC. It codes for CASSSLAVPEGEQFF.

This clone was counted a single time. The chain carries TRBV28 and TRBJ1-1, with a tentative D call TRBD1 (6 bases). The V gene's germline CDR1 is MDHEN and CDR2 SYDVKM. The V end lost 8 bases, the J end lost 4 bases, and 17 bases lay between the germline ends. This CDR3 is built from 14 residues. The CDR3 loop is CASGLQGSGTEAFF. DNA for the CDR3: TGTGCCAGCGGCTTACAGGGATCCGGCACTGAAGCTTTCTTT.

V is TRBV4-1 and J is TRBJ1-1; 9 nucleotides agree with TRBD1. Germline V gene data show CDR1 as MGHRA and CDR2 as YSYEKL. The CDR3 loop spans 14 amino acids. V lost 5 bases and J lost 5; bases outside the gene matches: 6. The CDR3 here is CASSARDRDTEAFF. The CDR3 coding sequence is TGCGCCAGCAGCGCGCGGGACAGGGATACTGAAGCTTTCTTT.

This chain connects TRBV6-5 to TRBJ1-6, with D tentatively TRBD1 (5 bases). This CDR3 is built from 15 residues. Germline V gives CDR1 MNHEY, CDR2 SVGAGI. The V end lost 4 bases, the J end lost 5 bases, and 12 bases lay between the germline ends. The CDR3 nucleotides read TGTGCCAGCAGTTTGGGGAAGACAGATAATTCACCCCTCCACTTT. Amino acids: CASSLGKTDNSPLHF.

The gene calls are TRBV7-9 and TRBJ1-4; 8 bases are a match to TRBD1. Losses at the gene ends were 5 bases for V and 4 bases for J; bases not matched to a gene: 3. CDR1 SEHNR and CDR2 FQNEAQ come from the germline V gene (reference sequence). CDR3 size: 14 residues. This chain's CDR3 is CASSLDRGNEKLFF. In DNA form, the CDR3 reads TGTGCCAGCAGCCTTGACAGGGGTAATGAAAAACTGTTTTTT.

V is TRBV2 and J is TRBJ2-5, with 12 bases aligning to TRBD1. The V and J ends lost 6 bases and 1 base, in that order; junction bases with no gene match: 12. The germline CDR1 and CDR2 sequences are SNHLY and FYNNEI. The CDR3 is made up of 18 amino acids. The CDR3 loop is CASRGQGARWELQETQYF. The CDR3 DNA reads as TGTGCCAGCAGGGGACAGGGGGCGCGTTGGGAGCTCCAAGAGACCCAGTACTTC.

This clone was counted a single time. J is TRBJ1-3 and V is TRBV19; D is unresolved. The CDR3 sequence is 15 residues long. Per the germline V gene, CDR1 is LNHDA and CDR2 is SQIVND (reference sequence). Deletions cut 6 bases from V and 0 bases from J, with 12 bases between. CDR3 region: CASSPDKDSGNTIYF. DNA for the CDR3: TGTGCCAGTAGCCCTGACAAAGACTCTGGAAACACCATATATTTT.

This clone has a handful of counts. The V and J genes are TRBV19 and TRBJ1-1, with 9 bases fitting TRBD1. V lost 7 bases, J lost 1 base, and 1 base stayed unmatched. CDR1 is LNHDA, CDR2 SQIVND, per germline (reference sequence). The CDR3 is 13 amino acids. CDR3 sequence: CASKGQGNTEAFF. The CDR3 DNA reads TGTGCCAGTAAGGGACAGGGGAACACTGAAGCTTTCTTT.

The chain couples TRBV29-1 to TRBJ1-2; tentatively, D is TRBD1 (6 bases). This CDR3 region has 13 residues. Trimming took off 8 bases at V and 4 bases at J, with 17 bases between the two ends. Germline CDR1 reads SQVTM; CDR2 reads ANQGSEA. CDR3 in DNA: TGCAGCTCCCTGGCAGGGGCGGGCTATGGCTACACCTTC. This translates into CSSLAGAGYGYTF. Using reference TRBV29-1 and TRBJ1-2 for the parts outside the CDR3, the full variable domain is SAVISQKPSRDICQRGTSLTIQCQVDSQVTMMFWYRQQPGQSLTLIATANQGSEATYESGFVIDKFPISRPNLTFSTLTVSNMSPEDSSIYLCSSLAGAGYGYTFGSGTRLTVV.

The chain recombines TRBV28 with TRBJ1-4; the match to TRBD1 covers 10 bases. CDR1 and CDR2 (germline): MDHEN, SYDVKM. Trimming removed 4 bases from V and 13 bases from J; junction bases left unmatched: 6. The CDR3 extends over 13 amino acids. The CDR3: CASSYYRDRGLFF. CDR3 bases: TGTGCCAGCAGTTATTACCGGGACAGGGGACTGTTTTTT.